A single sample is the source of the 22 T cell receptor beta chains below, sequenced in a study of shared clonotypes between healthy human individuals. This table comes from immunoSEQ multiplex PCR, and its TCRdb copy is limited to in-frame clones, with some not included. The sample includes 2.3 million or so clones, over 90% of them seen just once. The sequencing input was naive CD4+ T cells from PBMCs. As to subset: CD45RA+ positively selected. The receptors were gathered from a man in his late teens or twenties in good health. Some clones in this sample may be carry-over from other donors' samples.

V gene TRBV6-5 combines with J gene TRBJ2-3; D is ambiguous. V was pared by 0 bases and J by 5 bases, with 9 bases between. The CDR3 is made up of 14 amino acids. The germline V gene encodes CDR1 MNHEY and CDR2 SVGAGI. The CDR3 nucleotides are TGTGCCAGCAGTTACTCGAGTGTACGAGATACGCAGTATTTT. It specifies CASSYSSVRDTQYF.

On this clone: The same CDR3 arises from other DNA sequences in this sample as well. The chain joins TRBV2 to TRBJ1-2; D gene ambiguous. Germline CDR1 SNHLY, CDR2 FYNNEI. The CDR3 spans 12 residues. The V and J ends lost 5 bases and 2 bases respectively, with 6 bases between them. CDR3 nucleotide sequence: TGTGCCAGCAGTACAAGAAACTATGGCTACACCTTC. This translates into CASSTRNYGYTF.

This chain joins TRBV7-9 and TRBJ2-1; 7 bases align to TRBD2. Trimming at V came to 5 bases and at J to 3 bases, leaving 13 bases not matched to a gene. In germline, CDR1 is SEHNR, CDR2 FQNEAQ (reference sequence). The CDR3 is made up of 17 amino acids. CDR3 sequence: CASSMPGGGSGYNEQFF. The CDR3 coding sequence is TGTGCCAGCAGCATGCCCGGAGGCGGGAGTGGCTACAATGAGCAGTTCTTC.

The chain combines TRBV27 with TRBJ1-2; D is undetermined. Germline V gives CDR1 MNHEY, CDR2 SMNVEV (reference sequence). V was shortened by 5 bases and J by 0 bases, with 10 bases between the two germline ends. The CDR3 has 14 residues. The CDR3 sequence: CASSPTHSNYGYTF. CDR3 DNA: TGTGCCAGCAGTCCTACGCACTCTAACTATGGCTACACCTTC.

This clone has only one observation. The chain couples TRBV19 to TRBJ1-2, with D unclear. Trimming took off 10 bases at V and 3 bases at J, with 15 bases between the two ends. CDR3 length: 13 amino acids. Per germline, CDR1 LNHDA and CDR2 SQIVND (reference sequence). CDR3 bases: TGTGCCACTAGCGTGAGTCCTGACTATGGCTACACCTTC. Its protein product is CATSVSPDYGYTF.

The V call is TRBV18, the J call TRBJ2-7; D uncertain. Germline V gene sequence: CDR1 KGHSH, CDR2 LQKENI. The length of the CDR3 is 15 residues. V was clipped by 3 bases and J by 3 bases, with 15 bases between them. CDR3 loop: CASSPPQSTVYEQYF. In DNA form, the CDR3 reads TGTGCCAGCTCACCCCCCCAATCGACGGTCTACGAGCAGTACTTC.

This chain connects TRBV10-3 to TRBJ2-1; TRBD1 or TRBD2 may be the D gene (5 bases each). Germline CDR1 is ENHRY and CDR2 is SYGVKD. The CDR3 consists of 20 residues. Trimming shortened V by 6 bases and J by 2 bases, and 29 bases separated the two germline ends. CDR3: CAISQRGGEGFQETYNEQFF. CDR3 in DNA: TGTGCCATCAGCCAACGTGGGGGTGAGGGATTTCAAGAAACCTACAATGAGCAGTTCTTC.

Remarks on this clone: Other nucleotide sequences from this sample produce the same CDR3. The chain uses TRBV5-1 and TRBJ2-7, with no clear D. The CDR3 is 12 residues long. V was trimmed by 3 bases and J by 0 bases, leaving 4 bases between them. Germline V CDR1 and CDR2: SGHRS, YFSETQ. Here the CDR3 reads CASSSDSYEQYF. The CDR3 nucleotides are TGCGCCAGCAGCTCCGACTCCTACGAGCAGTACTTC. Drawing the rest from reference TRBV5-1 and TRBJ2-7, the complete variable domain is KAGVTQTPRYLIKTRGQQVTLSCSPISGHRSVSWYQQTPGQGLQFLFEYFSETQRNKGNFPGRFSGRQFSNSRSEMNVSTLELGDSALYLCASSSDSYEQYFGPGTRLTVT.

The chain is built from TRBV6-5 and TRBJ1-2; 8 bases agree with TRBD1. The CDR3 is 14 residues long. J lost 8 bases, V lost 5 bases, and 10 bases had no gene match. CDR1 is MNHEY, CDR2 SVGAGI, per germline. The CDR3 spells CASSDEQGVWGYTF. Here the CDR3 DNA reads TGTGCCAGCAGTGACGAACAGGGGGTGTGGGGCTACACCTTC.

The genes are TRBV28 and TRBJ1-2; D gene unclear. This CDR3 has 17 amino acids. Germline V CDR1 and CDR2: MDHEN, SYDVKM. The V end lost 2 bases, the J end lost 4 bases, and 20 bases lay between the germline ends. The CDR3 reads CASSLSSLQSTFYGYTF. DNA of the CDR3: TGTGCCAGCAGTTTAAGTTCCCTGCAGAGTACCTTCTATGGCTACACCTTC.

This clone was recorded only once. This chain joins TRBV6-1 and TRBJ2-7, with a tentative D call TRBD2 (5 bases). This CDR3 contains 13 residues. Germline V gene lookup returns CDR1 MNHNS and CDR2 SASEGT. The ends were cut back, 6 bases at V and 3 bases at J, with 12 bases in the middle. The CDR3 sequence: CASRPPGDYEQYF. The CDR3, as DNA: TGTGCCAGCAGACCTCCCGGGGACTACGAGCAGTACTTC.

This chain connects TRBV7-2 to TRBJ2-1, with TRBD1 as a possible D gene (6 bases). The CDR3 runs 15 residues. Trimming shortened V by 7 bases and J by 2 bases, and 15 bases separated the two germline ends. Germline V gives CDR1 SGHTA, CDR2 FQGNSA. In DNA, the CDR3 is TGTGCCAGCAAACGGGAACAGGGCCCCTACAATGAGCAGTTCTTC. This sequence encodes CASKREQGPYNEQFF.

The CDR3 DNA reads as TGTGCCTGTAGTTGGACCGGGGAGCTGTTTTTT. Its translation is CACSWTGELFF. J is TRBJ2-2 and V is TRBV30; no reliable D call. CDR1 is GTSNPN, CDR2 SVGIG, per germline (reference sequence). Deletions cut 6 bases from V and 5 bases from J, with 7 bases between. This CDR3 region has 11 residues.

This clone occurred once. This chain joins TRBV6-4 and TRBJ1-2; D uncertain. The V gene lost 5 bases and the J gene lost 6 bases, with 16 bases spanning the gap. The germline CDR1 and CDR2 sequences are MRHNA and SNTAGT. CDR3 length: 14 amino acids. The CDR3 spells CASSKNGQVDGYTF. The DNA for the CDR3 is TGTGCCAGCAGTAAGAACGGCCAAGTAGATGGCTACACCTTC.

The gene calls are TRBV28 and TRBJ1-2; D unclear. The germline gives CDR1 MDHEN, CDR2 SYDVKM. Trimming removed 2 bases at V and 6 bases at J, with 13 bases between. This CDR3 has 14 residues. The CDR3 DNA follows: TGTGCCAGCAGTTTACCCTATCCGGGGAATGGCTACACCTTC. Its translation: CASSLPYPGNGYTF.

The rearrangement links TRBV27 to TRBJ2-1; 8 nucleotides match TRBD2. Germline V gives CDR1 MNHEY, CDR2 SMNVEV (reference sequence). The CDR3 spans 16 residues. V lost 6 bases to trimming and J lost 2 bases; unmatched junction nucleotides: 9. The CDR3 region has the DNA TGTGCCAGCAGGACCCAGACGGGACTAGCCTACAATGAGCAGTTCTTC. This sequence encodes CASRTQTGLAYNEQFF.

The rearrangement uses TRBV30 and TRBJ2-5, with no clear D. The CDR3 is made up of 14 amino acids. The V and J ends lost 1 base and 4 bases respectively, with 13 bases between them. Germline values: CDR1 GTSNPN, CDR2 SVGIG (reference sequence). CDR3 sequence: CAWSEAPIRETQYF. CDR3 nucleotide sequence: TGTGCCTGGAGTGAAGCGCCCATCCGAGAGACCCAGTACTTC.

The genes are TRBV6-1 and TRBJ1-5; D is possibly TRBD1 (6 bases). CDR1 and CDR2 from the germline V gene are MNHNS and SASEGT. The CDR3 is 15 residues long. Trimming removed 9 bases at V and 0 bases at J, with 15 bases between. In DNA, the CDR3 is TGTGCCAGTGACCAGGGGAAATATAGCAATCAGCCCCAGCATTTT. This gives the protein CASDQGKYSNQPQHF.

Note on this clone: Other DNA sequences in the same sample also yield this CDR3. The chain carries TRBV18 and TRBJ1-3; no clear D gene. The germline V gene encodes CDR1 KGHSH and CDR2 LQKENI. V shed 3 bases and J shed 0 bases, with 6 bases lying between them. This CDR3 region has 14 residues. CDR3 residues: CASSPQSSGNTIYF. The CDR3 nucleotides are TGTGCCAGCTCACCCCAAAGCTCTGGAAACACCATATATTTT.

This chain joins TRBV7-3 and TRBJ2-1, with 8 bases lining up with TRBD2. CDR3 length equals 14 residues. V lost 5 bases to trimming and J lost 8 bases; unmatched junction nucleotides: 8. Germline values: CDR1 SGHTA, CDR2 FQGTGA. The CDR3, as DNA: TGTGCCAGCAGCCGGACTAGCCTAAGGGATGAGCAGTTCTTC. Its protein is CASSRTSLRDEQFF. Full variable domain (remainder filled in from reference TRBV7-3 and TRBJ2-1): GAGVSQTPSNKVTEKGKYVELRCDPISGHTALYWYRQSLGQGPEFLIYFQGTGAADDSGLPNDRFFAVRPEGSVSTLKIQRTERGDSAVYLCASSRTSLRDEQFFGPGTRLTVL.

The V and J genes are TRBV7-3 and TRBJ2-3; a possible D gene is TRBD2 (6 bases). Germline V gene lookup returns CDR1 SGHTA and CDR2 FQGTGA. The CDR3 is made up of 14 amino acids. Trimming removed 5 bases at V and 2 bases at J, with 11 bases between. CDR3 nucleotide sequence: TGTGCCAGCAGCCCGGACTACGACACAGATACGCAGTATTTT. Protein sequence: CASSPDYDTDTQYF.

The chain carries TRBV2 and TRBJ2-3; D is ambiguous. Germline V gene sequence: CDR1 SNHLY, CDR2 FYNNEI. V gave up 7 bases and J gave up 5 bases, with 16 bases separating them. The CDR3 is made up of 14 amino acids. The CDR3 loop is CASTRRIPVDTQYF. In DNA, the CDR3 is TGTGCCAGCACTCGTCGTATTCCTGTAGATACGCAGTATTTT. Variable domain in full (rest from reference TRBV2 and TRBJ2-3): EPEVTQTPSHQVTQMGQEVILRCVPISNHLYFYWYRQILGQKVEFLVSFYNNEISEKSEIFDDQFSVERPDGSNFTLKIRSTKLEDSAMYFCASTRRIPVDTQYFGPGTRLTVL.